A selection of T cell receptor beta chains follows, all from one sample in a study of T cell repertoires in cytomegalovirus infection. MiXCR was run by TCRdb on the reads, yielding one entry per CDR3 protein. The sample consists of approximately 500,000 distinct CDR3 sequences, 15% to 20% of them appearing once. What was sequenced was CD8+ T cells from PBMCs. The receptors were sampled from a human donor in good health (CMV status not recorded). Some clones in this sample may be carry-over from other donors' samples. The CDR3 runs from the conserved cysteine through the conserved F or W. Each record gives: J gene, D gene, clone size, V gene, CDR3 protein, CDR3 DNA. The D gene is left open where the match is weak. Clone size is stated in some rows and not others, as once, few, many or a class when expanded.

TRBJ1-5 | NA | many | TRBV12-3/TRBV12-4 | CASSLNRVNQPQHF | TGTGCCAGCAGTCTAAACAGGGTTAATCAGCCCCAGCATTTT
TRBJ2-3 | TRBD2 | many | TRBV11-3 | CASSTRTSGSTDTQYF | TGTGCCAGCAGCACCAGGACTAGCGGGAGCACAGATACGCAGTATTTT
TRBJ2-1 | TRBD2 | many | TRBV28 | CASSLVATSMYNEQFF | TGTGCCAGCAGTTTGGTGGCGACTAGCATGTACAATGAGCAGTTCTTC
TRBJ2-7 | NA | few | TRBV19 | CASSIGWGPGYEQYF | TGTGCCAGTAGTATCGGGTGGGGTCCGGGCTACGAGCAGTACTTC
TRBJ1-6 | TRBD1 | many | TRBV27 | CASSGSDRGHNSPLHF | TGTGCCAGCAGTGGCTCGGACAGGGGACATAATTCACCCCTCCACTTT
TRBJ1-6 | NA | many | TRBV12-3/TRBV12-4 | CASTEGTYDPYNSPLHF | TGTGCCAGCACCGAAGGGACCTATGACCCCTATAATTCACCCCTCCACTTT
TRBJ2-1 | NA | NA | TRBV27 | CASRPEGNEQFF | TGTGCCAGCCGTCCTGAGGGCAATGAGCAGTTCTTC
TRBJ2-1 | NA | NA | TRBV28 | CASSSPKEGPYNEQFF | TGTGCCAGCAGTTCTCCTAAGGAGGGCCCCTACAATGAGCAGTTCTTC
TRBJ2-7 | TRBD2 | many | TRBV28 | CASSFPSTSGRIGSYEQYF | TGTGCCAGCAGTTTCCCCTCGACTAGCGGGAGGATAGGCTCCTACGAGCAGTACTTC
TRBJ1-5 | NA | NA | TRBV10-2 | CASRGQQTTQPQHF | TGCGCCAGCAGGGGTCAGCAAACTACTCAGCCCCAGCATTTT
TRBJ2-7 | NA | NA | TRBV15 | CATSSAQSFYEQYF | TGTGCCACCAGCAGTGCACAGAGCTTCTACGAGCAGTACTTC
TRBJ2-7 | TRBD1 | NA | TRBV27 | CASSDPGTGSGEQYF | TGTGCCAGCAGTGATCCCGGGACAGGTTCTGGCGAGCAGTACTTC
TRBJ1-1 | NA | few | TRBV12-5 | CASGLGRGGTEAFF | TGTGCTAGTGGTTTGGGCAGGGGTGGCACTGAAGCTTTCTTT
TRBJ2-7 | NA | NA | TRBV10-3 | CAIGAVNEQYF | TGTGCCATAGGAGCGGTCAACGAGCAGTACTTC
TRBJ1-4 | NA | NA | TRBV12-3/TRBV12-4 | CASSLQNEKLFF | TGTGCCAGCAGTTTACAGAATGAAAAACTGTTTTTT
TRBJ2-5 | NA | NA | TRBV25-1 | CASSPGRKETQYF | TGTGCCAGCAGCCCAGGGAGAAAAGAGACCCAGTACTTC
TRBJ2-5 | TRBD2 | many | TRBV7-6 | CASSLGASGGFQETQYF | TGTGCCAGCAGCTTAGGGGCTAGCGGGGGGTTTCAAGAGACCCAGTACTTC
TRBJ1-3 | NA | many | TRBV10-3 | CAISDQLQSPRSGNTIYF | TGTGCCATCAGTGACCAATTACAGTCCCCTCGCTCTGGAAACACCATATATTTT
TRBJ1-6 | NA | NA | TRBV5-1 | CASSLKSGRRDSPLHF | TGCGCCAGCAGCTTAAAATCGGGCCGAAGGGATTCACCCCTCCACTTT
TRBJ2-7 | TRBD2 | many | TRBV11-1 | CASSLRGEGLVYTYEQYF | TGTGCCAGCAGCTTAAGAGGGGAGGGACTCGTCTACACCTACGAGCAGTACTTC
TRBJ2-5 | TRBD1 | few | TRBV7-9 | CASTPRAGGLETQYF | TGTGCCAGCACCCCCAGGGCAGGGGGCCTGGAGACCCAGTACTTC
TRBJ1-1 | TRBD1 | NA | TRBV3-1 | CASSPLPGQGKNTEAFF | TGTGCCAGCAGCCCTCTCCCGGGACAGGGGAAGAACACTGAAGCTTTCTTT
TRBJ1-5 | NA | many | TRBV7-9 | CASSLGGHGQPQHF | TGTGCCAGCAGCTTAGGGGGGCACGGTCAGCCCCAGCATTTT
TRBJ2-2 | NA | once | TRBV24-1 | CATSEGQGNTGELFF | TGTGCCACCAGTGAAGGCCAGGGGAACACCGGGGAGCTGTTTTTT
TRBJ1-1 | NA | few | TRBV5-1 | CASSLGQLGLDTEAFF | TGCGCCAGCAGCTTAGGACAGTTGGGTTTGGACACTGAAGCTTTCTTT
TRBJ1-2 | TRBD1 | NA | TRBV25-1 | CASSEYGTGYGYTF | TGTGCCAGCAGTGAATACGGGACAGGCTATGGCTACACCTTC
TRBJ2-1 | TRBD2 | few | TRBV19 | CASSESSGSSYNEQFF | TGTGCCAGTAGTGAATCTAGCGGAAGCTCCTACAATGAGCAGTTCTTC
TRBJ2-3 | TRBD1 | few | TRBV11-2 | CASSLELGTGGGDTQYF | TGTGCCAGCAGCTTAGAGTTAGGGACAGGGGGAGGGGATACGCAGTATTTT
TRBJ2-1 | TRBD2 | many | TRBV10-3 | CAISESGLAAYNEQFF | TGTGCCATCAGTGAGTCAGGACTAGCAGCCTACAATGAGCAGTTCTTC
TRBJ1-1 | NA | few | TRBV20-1 | CSARSTGTEAFF | TGCAGTGCTAGAAGCACCGGGACAGAAGCTTTCTTT
TRBJ2-3 | TRBD2 | NA | TRBV9 | CASSVVGTSGRSDTQYF | TGTGCCAGCAGCGTAGTTGGGACTAGCGGGAGGTCAGATACGCAGTATTTT
TRBJ1-1 | NA | NA | TRBV11-2 | CASSLEVPTIPVEAFF | TGTGCCAGCAGCTTAGAGGTCCCGACTATCCCCGTTGAAGCTTTCTTT
TRBJ2-1 | NA | many | TRBV10-3 | CAIRSPSGGTYNEQFF | TGTGCCATCCGTTCCCCCTCCGGGGGAACCTACAATGAGCAGTTCTTC
TRBJ2-6 | TRBD2 | NA | TRBV15 | CATSGGDLSGANVLTF | TGTGCCACCAGCGGGGGGGATCTTTCTGGGGCCAACGTCCTGACTTTC
TRBJ2-2 | NA | NA | TRBV19 | CASSIASTGELFF | TGTGCCAGTAGTATAGCTTCCACCGGGGAGCTGTTTTTT
TRBJ1-1 | NA | many | TRBV19 | CASSIGGAEAFF | TGTGCCAGTAGTATAGGAGGAGCTGAAGCTTTCTTT
TRBJ2-7 | NA | few | TRBV20-1 | CSARDWTHTYYEQYF | TGCAGTGCTAGAGATTGGACCCACACCTACTACGAGCAGTACTTC
TRBJ2-1 | NA | NA | TRBV24-1 | CATGGSNNEQFF | TGTGCCACTGGGGGCAGTAACAATGAGCAGTTCTTC
TRBJ2-3 | NA | few | TRBV19 | CASWSGDGTDTQYF | TGTGCCAGCTGGTCGGGAGATGGGACAGATACGCAGTATTTT
TRBJ1-2 | TRBD1 | many | TRBV7-3 | CASSSLNRDREDYGYTF | TGTGCCAGCAGCTCCCTCAACCGGGACAGGGAGGACTATGGCTACACCTTC
TRBJ2-4 | NA | NA | TRBV2 | CASNGQNIQYF | TGTGCCAGCAATGGCCAAAACATTCAGTACTTC
TRBJ2-7 | TRBD1 | NA | TRBV11-2 | CASSRVTGAYEQYF | TGTGCCAGCAGCCGTGTGACAGGGGCCTACGAGCAGTACTTC
TRBJ1-2 | NA | NA | TRBV12-3/TRBV12-4 | CASSLSHTDGYTF | TGTGCCAGCAGTTTAAGCCATACCGATGGCTACACCTTC
TRBJ2-1 | NA | few | TRBV5-1 | CASSYPPGQSIDNEQFF | TGCGCCAGCAGCTACCCGCCCGGACAGTCCATAGACAATGAGCAGTTCTTC
TRBJ1-2 | TRBD1 | many | TRBV12-3/TRBV12-4 | CASSKTGMDYTF | TGTGCCAGCAGTAAGACAGGGATGGACTACACCTTC
TRBJ2-5 | TRBD2 | many | TRBV11-2 | CASRPLWRERQETQYF | TGTGCCAGCCGCCCCCTGTGGCGGGAGCGCCAAGAGACCCAGTACTTC
TRBJ2-1 | TRBD1 | many | TRBV7-9 | CASSPPTGLRGNEQFF | TGTGCCAGCAGCCCCCCGACAGGGTTAAGGGGCAATGAGCAGTTCTTC
TRBJ2-7 | NA | NA | TRBV27 | CASSLLYGRTYEQYF | TGTGCCAGCAGTTTATTATATGGGAGAACCTACGAGCAGTACTTC
TRBJ2-6 | TRBD2 | NA | TRBV6-5 | CASSYERGSGANVLTF | TGTGCCAGCAGTTACGAGCGGGGTTCTGGGGCCAACGTCCTGACTTTC